These 15 T cell receptor beta chains came from one sample sequenced in a study of naive and memory T cell subsets (dated by TCRdb to between 2016 and 2019). The study at large found these results: Naive repertoires, especially CD8, contained a few larger clonotypes, possibly memory cells re-expressing CD45RA.

Their antigens remain unidentified. The protocol used for the library was UMI-ligation and nested PCR. Reads for this sample came from an Illumina MiSeq. An equimolar mix of two oligonucleotides covering both TRBC1 and TRBC2 was used as the beta constant-region primer. Four rounds of PCR, combining the SP2 primer with nested alpha and beta constant-region primers, were used to amplify the ligated cDNA. The raw public data were reprocessed by TCRdb itself: fastp quality trimming at Q25, MiXCR clonotype calling, in-frame beta chains only. Each entry merges the rows of one CDR3 protein and shows their most common DNA and genes. A total of about 90,000 distinct CDR3 sequences appear in this sample, about 10% of them only once. The top ten clonotypes cover 0.12% to 0.15% of the sample. Source material: naive CD4+ T cells from blood. This specimen's cell subset or site label, per the study, means: naive T cells, CD45RA high CD27+. These receptors were collected from a human donor in good health.

This clonotype was picked up a small number of times. The chain is built from TRBV10-3 and TRBJ2-7, with 11 bases identical to TRBD2. The junction had 7 bases not matched to a gene; V was cut back by 5 bases and J by 4 bases. CDR3 length: 15 residues. The V gene's germline CDR1 is ENHRY and CDR2 SYGVKD. The CDR3, as DNA: TGTGCCATCAGTCCTACTAGCGGGAGTTCGTACGAGCAGTACTTC. Its translation is CAISPTSGSSYEQYF.

The V and J genes are TRBV7-9 and TRBJ1-6; no clear D gene. Per the germline V gene, CDR1 is SEHNR and CDR2 is FQNEAQ (reference sequence). The ends were cut back, 7 bases at V and 5 bases at J, with 15 bases in the middle. The CDR3 totals 15 residues. This CDR3 reads CASTRGDGDNSPLHF. DNA of the CDR3: TGTGCCAGCACCCGTGGTGACGGAGATAATTCACCCCTCCACTTT.

The rearrangement links TRBV28 to TRBJ2-6; 7 positions match TRBD2. Germline V lookup: CDR1 MDHEN, CDR2 SYDVKM. V lost 8 bases and J lost 3; bases outside the gene matches: 4. The CDR3 contains 14 residues. The CDR3 coding sequence is TGTGCCAGCGCATGGGGGGGTGGGGCCAACGTCCTGACTTTC. It encodes CASAWGGGANVLTF. The entire variable domain, with the rest obtained from reference TRBV28 and TRBJ2-6, is as follows: DVKVTQSSRYLVKRTGEKVFLECVQDMDHENMFWYRQDPGLGLRLIYFSYDVKMKEKGDIPEGYSVSREKKERFSLILESASTNQTSMYLCASAWGGGANVLTFGAGSRLTVL.

This clonotype was detected many times. The V call is TRBV19, the J call TRBJ2-2; 13 bases match TRBD2. The CDR3 consists of 19 residues. The V segment lost 5 bases and the J segment 6 bases; nucleotides outside the gene matches: 15. Germline V gives CDR1 LNHDA, CDR2 SQIVND (reference sequence). DNA for the CDR3: TGTGCCAGTAGTGTTGGAAACCTCAGGACTAGCGGGAGTCCCGGGGAGCTGTTTTTT. Its protein product is CASSVGNLRTSGSPGELFF.

This clonotype was seen a few times. The V and J genes are TRBV5-1 and TRBJ2-1; 15 bases map to TRBD2. The CDR3 consists of 18 residues. With 2 bases clipped from V and 7 bases from J, the junction kept 10 bases outside the gene matches. Looked up from germline, CDR1 is SGHRS and CDR2 is YFSETQ. CDR3 sequence (DNA): TGCGCCAGCAGCTTCATAAGGACTAGCGGGGGGGGTTGGAATGAGCAGTTCTTC. It codes for CASSFIRTSGGGWNEQFF.

This clonotype was seen many times. The V call is TRBV7-9, the J call TRBJ2-7; perhaps TRBD1 as D (6 bases). Per the germline V gene, CDR1 is SEHNR and CDR2 is FQNEAQ (reference sequence). Deletions cut 0 bases from V and 2 bases from J, with 17 bases between. The CDR3 totals 17 residues. This CDR3 is CASSLAGVRDKTYEQYF. DNA for the CDR3: TGTGCCAGCAGCTTAGCTGGGGTTCGGGACAAGACCTACGAGCAGTACTTC.

The chain has TRBV19 and TRBJ2-4; 7 bases map to TRBD1. Germline loops: CDR1 LNHDA, CDR2 SQIVND (reference sequence). J lost 6 bases, V lost 6 bases, and 8 bases had no gene match. The CDR3 is made up of 14 amino acids. The CDR3 region has the DNA TGTGCCAGTAGCTTGACAGGGTTAGGAAACATTCAGTACTTC. It encodes CASSLTGLGNIQYF.

This clonotype was recorded a few times. The V and J genes are TRBV4-2 and TRBJ2-2; 8 positions match TRBD2. The CDR3 length is 17 residues. V gave up 4 bases and J gave up 0 bases; unmatched junction bases: 7. Germline assignment: CDR1 LGHNA and CDR2 YNFKEQ. CDR3 sequence reads: CASSRGIAGPNTGELFF. The CDR3 coding sequence is TGTGCCAGCAGCCGCGGGATAGCGGGGCCGAACACCGGGGAGCTGTTTTTT.

The chain carries TRBV6-2 or TRBV6-3 and TRBJ1-1; D may be TRBD1 (5 bases). CDR1 MNHEY and CDR2 SVGEGT come from the germline V gene. This CDR3 spans 14 amino acids. V lost 5 bases to trimming and J lost 2 bases, with 12 bases between them. The CDR3 reads CASSIWTPNTEAFF. The CDR3 DNA sequence: TGTGCCAGCAGTATTTGGACACCAAACACTGAAGCTTTCTTT.

V and J are TRBV29-1 and TRBJ1-4; the D gene is possibly TRBD1 (6 bases). Germline V gene sequence: CDR1 SQVTM, CDR2 ANQGSEA. The V end lost 7 bases, the J end lost 1 base, and 13 bases lay between the germline ends. The CDR3 sequence is 14 residues long. Here the CDR3 reads CSAGGFRTNEKLFF. In DNA, the CDR3 is TGCAGCGCGGGGGGCTTCCGAACTAATGAAAAACTGTTTTTT. The entire variable domain, with the rest obtained from reference TRBV29-1 and TRBJ1-4, is as follows: SAVISQKPSRDICQRGTSLTIQCQVDSQVTMMFWYRQQPGQSLTLIATANQGSEATYESGFVIDKFPISRPNLTFSTLTVSNMSPEDSSIYLCSAGGFRTNEKLFFGSGTQLSVL.

This clonotype appeared many times. This chain links TRBV10-3 with TRBJ2-3; D possibly corresponds to TRBD1 (5 bases). The germline CDR1 and CDR2 sequences are ENHRY and SYGVKD. The germline V and J ends were trimmed by 5 bases and 1 base, with 10 bases remaining between them. The CDR3 has 14 amino acids. CDR3 DNA: TGTGCCATCAGTACGACAGAGGGCACAGATACGCAGTATTTT. It translates to CAISTTEGTDTQYF.

This clonotype was observed a few times. The rearrangement links TRBV29-1 to TRBJ2-3; no clear D. Trimming removed 5 bases from V and 5 bases from J, with 20 bases in between. The CDR3 is 15 residues long. Looked up from germline, CDR1 is SQVTM and CDR2 is ANQGSEA. The CDR3 DNA sequence: TGCAGCGTTCCTGCACTGACTTGGGCTGGAGATACGCAGTATTTT. The encoded protein is CSVPALTWAGDTQYF.

This clonotype was counted between two and nine times. The rearrangement uses TRBV6-5 and TRBJ1-1, with a possible D match to TRBD1 (5 bases). V gave up 7 bases and J gave up 8 bases, with 11 bases separating them. The germline V gene encodes CDR1 MNHEY and CDR2 SVGAGI. The CDR3 is 11 residues long. CDR3 in amino acids: CASTIGGEAFF. For the CDR3, the DNA is TGTGCCAGCACCATCGGGGGGGAAGCTTTCTTT.

This clonotype turned up a few times. The V and J genes are TRBV12-3 or TRBV12-4 and TRBJ2-3, with 10 bases matching TRBD1. This CDR3 comprises 16 residues. Germline trimming cut 7 bases from V and 6 bases from J; bases unmatched to any gene: 13. As DNA, the CDR3 is TGTGCCAGCACCATACGACGGACAGGGGGGGCGGATACGCAGTATTTT. It yields the protein CASTIRRTGGADTQYF.

The chain has TRBV7-2 and TRBJ1-1, with D maybe TRBD1 (5 bases). Per the germline V gene, CDR1 is SGHTA and CDR2 is FQGNSA. CDR3 length: 15 residues. V was clipped by 3 bases and J by 1 base, with 12 bases between them. The CDR3 nucleotides read TGTGCCAGCAGCTTGGGGGTCCAGGGGAACACTGAAGCTTTCTTT. Translated, it gives CASSLGVQGNTEAFF.